Below are 4 T cell receptor beta chains sequenced from a single sample in a study of cytomegalovirus exposure and HLA in healthy donors. With 60 Vbeta and 13 Jbeta primers, the PCR was carried out. The data were produced by immunoSEQ multiplex PCR, yet TCRdb's version contains in-frame clones alone and is incomplete. The table lists roughly 120,000 clones, with approximately 6.8% in the top ten. Sequences were obtained from PBMCs. The origin of the receptors is a man aged 35 to 55 in good health and CMV-seropositive.

The chain couples TRBV7-8 to TRBJ2-1, with 11 bases identical to TRBD2. The CDR3 covers 16 residues. Germline CDR1 SGHVS, CDR2 FQNEAQ. The V gene end was trimmed by 4 bases and the J gene end by 2 bases; junction bases not matched to a gene: 4. The CDR3 region is CASSSASGRTYNEQFF. CDR3 nucleotides: TGTGCCAGCAGCTCCGCTAGCGGGAGGACCTACAATGAGCAGTTCTTC.

The chain has TRBV7-9 and TRBJ2-3; D not certain. Trimming pared 1 base from V and 3 bases from J, leaving 14 bases between. The CDR3 spans 16 residues. In germline, CDR1 is SEHNR, CDR2 FQNEAQ (reference sequence). The CDR3 nucleotides are TGTGCCAGCAGCTTAGGCACGAGACACCCGACAGATACGCAGTATTTT. It codes for CASSLGTRHPTDTQYF.

The chain has TRBV10-3 and TRBJ2-7, with 7 bases matching TRBD1. The germline CDR1 and CDR2 sequences are ENHRY and SYGVKD. CDR3 size: 16 residues. Trimming at V came to 3 bases and at J to 1 base, leaving 9 bases not matched to a gene. The CDR3 loop reads CAISETYSTGSYEQYF. In DNA, the CDR3 is TGTGCCATCAGTGAAACTTACTCGACAGGGTCCTACGAGCAGTACTTC.

A word on this clone: The conserved phenylalanine or tryptophan is not found at the CDR3 terminus, so this likely reflects a read error. The limits of the CDR3 on the DNA are not certain, so only TCRdb's listed CDR3 is given. The gene calls are TRBV1 and TRBJ1-2; the D segment call TRBD1 is taken from the table without a DNA check. TRBV1 is described as a pseudogene. The CDR3 length is 11 residues, termini included. CDR3 sequence reads: CTSSQEASQGN.